A single sample is the source of the 29 T cell receptor beta chains below, sequenced in a study of spatial heterogeneity in lung cancer (dated by TCRdb to about 2019). General findings and caveats noted by the study authors: The tumor nonsynonymous mutation count correlated with the number of expanded alpha and beta TCRs within the tumor.

The sample's time point label, decoded: sample taken at primary tumor resection. Their cognate antigens are unknown. Library construction relied on 5' RACE. Instrument used: NextSeq 500. The public reads were run again by TCRdb, first through fastp at Q25 and then through MiXCR, and only productive beta chains were kept. For every CDR3 protein sequence, its rows merge into one entry that carries the most common genes and DNA. This sample comprises roughly 7,400 distinct CDR3 sequences, around 3% of them detected only once. Of the sample, about a fifth is held by the ten largest clones. The source material was lung tumor tissue, sampled at surgery. The receptors derive from a male donor with early-stage non-small cell lung cancer.

This clonotype was observed a few times. V and J are TRBV29-1 and TRBJ2-3; 13 nucleotides line up with TRBD2. Losses at the gene ends were 6 bases for V and 5 bases for J; bases not matched to a gene: 8. CDR3 size: 15 residues. From germline, CDR1 is SQVTM and CDR2 ANQGSEA. The CDR3 region has the DNA TGCAGCGTCTCCCGGACTAGCGGGAGAGAAGATACGCAGTATTTT. Translation gives CSVSRTSGREDTQYF.

This clonotype was counted once. The chain joins TRBV7-8 to TRBJ2-5, with 7 bases identical to TRBD2. After removal of 4 bases from V and 7 bases from J, the junction contained 0 bases not matched to a gene. Germline V gene sequence: CDR1 SGHVS, CDR2 FQNEAQ. CDR3 length: 11 amino acids. CDR3 amino acids: CASSWGGTQYF. The CDR3 DNA reads TGTGCCAGCAGCTGGGGGGGGACCCAGTACTTC.

This clonotype was counted many times. The chain joins TRBV2 to TRBJ1-2; 7 bases are a match to TRBD1. Germline lookup yields CDR1 SNHLY and CDR2 FYNNEI. Trimming at V came to 5 bases and at J to 8 bases, leaving 11 bases not matched to a gene. The CDR3 is 14 amino acids. In DNA form, the CDR3 reads TGTGCCAGCAGTCGGGACAGCCGATGGACGGGCTACACCTTC. This encodes CASSRDSRWTGYTF.

V is TRBV6-9 and J is TRBJ2-2, with 10 positions matching TRBD1. Germline trimming cut 5 bases from V and 4 bases from J; bases unmatched to any gene: 4. This CDR3 is 15 amino acids long. Germline loops: CDR1 MNHGY, CDR2 SVAAGI. CDR3: CASSTWTGGTGELFF. The CDR3, as DNA: TGTGCCAGCAGTACGTGGACAGGGGGCACCGGGGAGCTGTTTTTT.

This clonotype was recorded many times. The V and J genes are TRBV7-2 and TRBJ1-1; D perhaps matches TRBD1 (6 bases). The germline V gene encodes CDR1 SGHTA and CDR2 FQGNSA. The CDR3 covers 15 residues. V gave up 0 bases and J gave up 7 bases, with 15 bases separating them. CDR3 sequence: CASSLAGGYELEAFF. The DNA for the CDR3 is TGTGCCAGCAGCTTAGCAGGGGGATATGAGCTTGAAGCTTTCTTT.

By sample fraction, this clonotype is medium-sized. V and J are TRBV27 and TRBJ2-7, with 8 bases fitting TRBD1. V gave up 4 bases and J gave up 12 bases; unmatched junction bases: 8. Germline CDR1 reads MNHEY; CDR2 reads SMNVEV (reference sequence). The CDR3 has 12 amino acids. CDR3 DNA sequence: TGTGCCAGCAGTTCCCTAGGACAGGGACCGTACTTC. Its translation: CASSSLGQGPYF.

The chain carries TRBV6-1 and TRBJ2-1; the match to TRBD2 covers 10 bases. The trim removed 0 bases at V and 8 bases at J, leaving 7 bases unmatched. The germline gives CDR1 MNHNS, CDR2 SASEGT. The CDR3 runs to 16 residues. The CDR3 protein is CASSEAVQREGDEQFF. CDR3 DNA sequence: TGTGCCAGCAGTGAAGCGGTCCAGCGGGAGGGCGATGAGCAGTTCTTC.

This clonotype showed up many times. V usage is TRBV20-1 and J usage is TRBJ2-7; TRBD2 might be the D (5 bases). Between the trimmed V and J ends, which lost 3 bases and 1 base, there was a span of 10 bases. This CDR3 has 13 amino acids. The germline gives CDR1 DFQATT, CDR2 SNEGSKA (reference sequence). The CDR3 sequence: CSASGKNSYEQYF. The DNA of the CDR3 is TGCAGTGCTAGCGGGAAAAATTCCTACGAGCAGTACTTC.

This clonotype was detected many times. Just one base apart from a much larger clone, this may be a read error. This chain uses TRBV30 with TRBJ1-2, with D perhaps matching TRBD1 (6 bases). The CDR3 runs to 17 residues. Germline V gene data show CDR1 as GTSNPN and CDR2 as SVGIG (reference sequence). CDR3 residues: CAWSVPHRTEGNYGDTF. Written as DNA, the CDR3 is TGTGCCTGGAGTGTACCCCACAGGACAGAGGGGAACTATGGCGACACCTTC.

This clonotype was observed at least ten times. The gene calls are TRBV6-5 and TRBJ2-2, with 12 bases lining up with TRBD2. Germline loops: CDR1 MNHEY, CDR2 SVGAGI. The ends lost 7 bases at V and 5 bases at J; junction bases unmatched: 8. This CDR3 contains 16 residues. CDR3 sequence: CASMRLAGGGTGELFF. Here the CDR3 DNA reads TGTGCCAGCATGCGGCTAGCGGGGGGGGGTACCGGGGAGCTGTTTTTT.

At least ten counts were recorded for this clonotype. V is TRBV6-5 and J is TRBJ2-1; the match to TRBD2 covers 16 bases. CDR3 size: 21 residues. V dropped 2 bases and J dropped 0; count of bases not matched to a gene: 10. Germline V gene lookup returns CDR1 MNHEY and CDR2 SVGAGI. CDR3 in amino acids: CASSYEPGLAGGLVSYNEQFF. CDR3 DNA sequence: TGTGCCAGCAGTTACGAGCCGGGACTAGCGGGGGGGCTTGTCTCCTACAATGAGCAGTTCTTC.

This clonotype has just a few counts. A read error may explain this, as a much larger clone is one base away. V gene TRBV20-1 combines with J gene TRBJ1-3; D gene unclear. V was cut by 4 bases and J by 4 bases, with 11 bases left in between. Germline CDR1 DFQATT, CDR2 SNEGSKA (reference sequence). CDR3 length equals 13 residues. The CDR3 DNA reads as TGCAGTGCTAATGGAAGTGGGGGAAACACCATATATTTT. Its protein is CSANGSGGNTIYF.

This clonotype counts as medium-sized (0.01 to 0.1%). CDR3 residues: CASSFSRNEQFF. Here the CDR3 DNA reads TGTGCCAGCAGCTTTAGTCGGAATGAGCAGTTCTTC. The chain is built from TRBV5-6 and TRBJ2-1; D unclear. V was pared by 2 bases and J by 7 bases, with 7 bases between. CDR3 length: 12 amino acids. Germline assignment: CDR1 SGHDT and CDR2 YYEEEE.

The chain joins TRBV3-1 to TRBJ2-7, with 9 bases fitting TRBD1. CDR1 is LGHDT and CDR2 is YNNKEL in the germline V gene (reference sequence). V gave up 4 bases and J gave up 2 bases; unmatched junction bases: 6. The CDR3 is 15 amino acids. The CDR3 region is CASSPHRGRTYEQYF. The DNA of the CDR3 is TGTGCCAGCAGCCCTCACAGGGGGCGCACCTACGAGCAGTACTTC.

This clonotype was recorded at least ten times. The V and J genes are TRBV27 and TRBJ2-7; TRBD1 agrees at 7 bases. With V trimmed by 6 bases and J by 1 base, 9 bases remained unmatched. This CDR3 has 15 amino acids. The germline V gene has CDR1 MNHEY and CDR2 SMNVEV (reference sequence). The CDR3: CASSNRGEGSYEQYF. The CDR3 DNA is TGTGCCAGCAGCAACAGGGGAGAGGGGTCCTACGAGCAGTACTTC.

A remark on this clonotype: A read error may produce the germline difference seen at one junction end. DNA for the CDR3: TGTGCCAGCTCACCACGGGACAGGACTAACTATGGCTACAACTTC. Its translation is CASSPRDRTNYGYNF. This rearrangement joins TRBV18 to TRBJ1-2; TRBD1 aligns across 8 bases. There are 15 residues in the CDR3. Germline CDR1 KGHSH, CDR2 LQKENI. Variable domain in full (rest from reference TRBV18 and TRBJ1-2): NAGVMQNPRHLVRRRGQEARLRCSPMKGHSHVYWYRQLPEEGLKFMVYLQKENIIDESGMPKERFSAEFPKEGPSILRIQQVVRGDSAAYFCASSPRDRTNYGYNFGSGTRLTVV.

This clonotype is medium-sized by share. The V and J genes are TRBV20-1 and TRBJ2-5; TRBD2 might be the D (6 bases). The V end was cut by 5 bases, the J end by 5 bases, with 12 bases between. Germline V gene lookup returns CDR1 DFQATT and CDR2 SNEGSKA (reference sequence). CDR3 length: 12 amino acids. The CDR3 loop reads CSASTSKETQYF. CDR3 DNA sequence: TGCAGTGCTTCCACTAGCAAGGAGACCCAGTACTTC.

This clonotype was recorded at least ten times. V and J are TRBV20-1 and TRBJ2-5; D is undetermined. Looked up from germline, CDR1 is DFQATT and CDR2 is SNEGSKA (reference sequence). This CDR3 region has 16 residues. V was clipped by 0 bases and J by 1 base, with 15 bases between them. CDR3 in DNA: TGCAGTGCTAGAGATCGATGGAAAAGCGCCCAAGAGACCCAGTACTTC. It codes for CSARDRWKSAQETQYF.

About this clonotype itself: This clone may be a read error of a much larger clone one base away. The V gene is TRBV7-2, the J gene TRBJ2-1, with TRBD2 identical over 7 bases. Per the germline V gene, CDR1 is SGHTA and CDR2 is FQGNSA. This CDR3 is 15 amino acids long. The CDR3 bases are TGTGCCGATCAAGAGGGGCTAGCGGTATACAATGCGCAGTTCTTC. As protein: CADQEGLAVYNAQFF. Complete variable domain (other parts from reference TRBV7-2 and TRBJ2-1): GAGVSQSPSNKVTEKGKDVELRCDPISGHTALYWYRQSLGQGLEFLIYFQGNSAPDKSGLPSDRFSAERTGGSVSTLTIQRTQQEDSAVYLCADQEGLAVYNAQFFGPGTRLTVL.

In its sample, this clonotype was seen many times. V and J are TRBV18 and TRBJ2-3, with 7 bases identical to TRBD1. Trimming took 3 bases from V and 4 from J; bases not matched to a gene: 13. The CDR3 has 17 amino acids. Germline assignment: CDR1 KGHSH and CDR2 LQKENI. CDR3 sequence: CASSPRRPGGKADTQYF. The CDR3 DNA is TGTGCCAGCTCACCCCGGCGGCCAGGGGGAAAAGCAGATACGCAGTATTTT.

This clonotype is medium-sized in the sample. This chain joins TRBV20-1 and TRBJ2-2, with 7 bases that match TRBD2. Trimming at V came to 1 base and at J to 2 bases, leaving 13 bases not matched to a gene. Germline loops: CDR1 DFQATT, CDR2 SNEGSKA (reference sequence). CDR3 length equals 18 residues. The CDR3 spells CSARVPGAGLSNTGELFF. For the CDR3, the DNA is TGCAGTGCTAGAGTTCCTGGGGCGGGACTATCTAACACCGGGGAGCTGTTTTTT.

This clonotype was found many times. This chain joins TRBV5-1 and TRBJ1-1; no clear D. This CDR3 region has 13 residues. CDR1 SGHRS and CDR2 YFSETQ come from the germline V gene. V lost 0 bases and J 6 bases, leaving 9 bases between the germline ends. The CDR3 DNA reads TGCGCCAGCAGCTTGGGGGTTGGCCCTGAAGCTTTCTTT. Translating it yields CASSLGVGPEAFF.

At least ten counts were recorded for this clonotype. The chain joins TRBV6-5 to TRBJ2-5, with D perhaps TRBD1 or TRBD2 (5 bases each). Trimming stripped 0 bases from V and 2 bases from J, with 13 bases between. Germline CDR1 reads MNHEY; CDR2 reads SVGAGI. CDR3 length: 16 residues. The CDR3, as DNA: TGTGCCAGCAGTTACTCGAGGGGTTGGGATCAAGAGACCCAGTACTTC. This encodes CASSYSRGWDQETQYF.

The table lists this clonotype with a few counts. The junction does not match germline at one end; this may be a read error. V gene TRBV3-1 combines with J gene TRBJ1-3; unclear D gene. This CDR3 spans 16 amino acids. Per the germline V gene, CDR1 is LGHDT and CDR2 is YNNKEL (reference sequence). For the CDR3, the DNA is TGTGTCAGCAGCCAAGATTGGCTTAGCTCTGGAAACACCATATATTTT. The encoded protein is CVSSQDWLSSGNTIYF.

This clonotype has a count of ten or more. The chain combines TRBV13 with TRBJ2-7; the D gene is possibly TRBD1 (7 bases). The ends were cut back, 8 bases at V and 6 bases at J, with 26 bases in the middle. The germline V gene has CDR1 PRHDT and CDR2 FYEKMQ (reference sequence). The CDR3 contains 16 residues. The CDR3 nucleotides are TGTGCCAGCGGGAGGAGATGGCAGGGGGGAACCACCGAGCAGTACTTC. This encodes CASGRRWQGGTTEQYF.

This clonotype was seen repeatedly, ten times or more. A junction end diverges from the germline sequence, so it may reflect a read error. The V and J genes are TRBV6-6 and TRBJ1-2; tentative D call: TRBD1 (5 bases). The CDR3 is made up of 16 amino acids. In germline, CDR1 is MNHNY, CDR2 SVGAGI (reference sequence). This chain's CDR3 is CASSYTKQAPNYGDTF. CDR3 nucleotide sequence: TGTGCCAGCAGTTACACCAAACAGGCCCCTAACTATGGCGACACCTTC.

The sample holds many counts of this clonotype. J is TRBJ2-7 and V is TRBV18, with 8 bases lining up with TRBD1. The CDR3 sequence is 13 residues long. V trimming: 4 bases; J trimming: 8 bases; junction bases outside the gene matches: 7. CDR1 is KGHSH, CDR2 LQKENI, per germline. CDR3 sequence (DNA): TGTGCCAGCTCACGGGGACAGGAGGGGAAGCAGTACTTC. It yields the protein CASSRGQEGKQYF.

Many counts were recorded for this clonotype. V is TRBV5-1 and J is TRBJ1-1; TRBD1 might be the D (5 bases). CDR1 is SGHRS, CDR2 YFSETQ, per germline. The CDR3 covers 15 residues. V was clipped by 4 bases and J by 3 bases, with 16 bases between them. The DNA of the CDR3 is TGCGCCAGCAGCGCCAGCCCGGGGCAGGACACTGAAGCTTTCTTT. Encoded protein: CASSASPGQDTEAFF.

The sample holds many counts of this clonotype. The V call is TRBV6-2 or TRBV6-3, the J call TRBJ2-7; 8 nucleotides align to TRBD1. The trim removed 6 bases at V and 2 bases at J, leaving 6 bases unmatched. The CDR3 runs to 14 residues. Germline assignment: CDR1 MNHEY and CDR2 SVGEGT. Here the CDR3 DNA reads TGTGCCAGCAGGGAACAGGGGGATCCCTACGAGCAGTACTTC. Translated: CASREQGDPYEQYF.